This TCR beta chain was captured by sequencing in a study of beta chain features in type 1 diabetes. Study background: All samples together contributed around 98,000,000 sorted cells for examination.

Study observations and caveats: People with Type 1 diabetes carried modestly yet significantly shorter TCRB CDR3s in all four CD4+ subsets. Fewer insertions but more deletions were seen at VDJ junctions in type 1 diabetes patients.

TCRB transcripts that were expressed got sequenced, as all of the isolated RNA had been reverse transcribed. Data came from immunoSEQ multiplex PCR; TCRdb stores just in-frame clones and leaves some out. The table has under 70,000 clones, 50% to 75% seen once. This clone was seen a few times. The antigen is undetermined. The CDR3 extends over 14 amino acids. V lost 5 bases, J lost 1 base, and 9 bases lay in between. Germline lookup yields CDR1 SGHRS and CDR2 YFSETQ. This receptor was taken from a woman younger than 45 with type 1 diabetes. This chain joins TRBV5-1 and TRBJ2-2, with D uncertain. The sample taken for sequencing was stem cell memory CD4+ T cells from blood. The chain's CDR3 is CASSRQENTGELFF. The CDR3 DNA is TGCGCCAGCAGTCGGCAGGAGAACACCGGGGAGCTGTTTTTT.